What follows describes a single T cell receptor (beta chain). TCRdb's table, derived via immunoSEQ multiplex PCR, lists solely in-frame clones and lacks some. The repertoire consists of tens of thousands of clones, with around 94% occurring once and the leading ten covering about 0.23%. J lost 2 bases, V lost 3 bases, and 15 bases had no gene match. This CDR3 contains 18 residues. The germline V gene has CDR1 SGDLS and CDR2 YYNGEE. This specimen belongs to a study of technical replicates of blood from a few donors. The source material was T cells isolated from PBMCs. This clonotype originated in a human donor in good health. The chain uses TRBV9 and TRBJ2-3, with 7 bases identical to TRBD2. The CDR3, as DNA: TGTGCCAGCAGCGCACCCACATCCTGGCGGGGGAACACAGATACGCAGTATTTT. Translation gives CASSAPTSWRGNTDTQYF.